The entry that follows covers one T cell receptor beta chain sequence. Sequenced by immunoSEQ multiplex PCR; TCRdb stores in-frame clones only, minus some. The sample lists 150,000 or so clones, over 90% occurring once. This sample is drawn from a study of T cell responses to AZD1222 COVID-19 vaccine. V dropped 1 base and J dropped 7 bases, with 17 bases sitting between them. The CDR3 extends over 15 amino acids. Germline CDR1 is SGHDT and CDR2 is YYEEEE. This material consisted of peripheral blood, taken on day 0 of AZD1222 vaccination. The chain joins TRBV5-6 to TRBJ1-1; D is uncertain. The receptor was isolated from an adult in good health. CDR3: CASSLIGKAPNEAFF. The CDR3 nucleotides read TGTGCCAGCAGCTTGATAGGGAAGGCCCCAAATGAAGCTTTCTTT. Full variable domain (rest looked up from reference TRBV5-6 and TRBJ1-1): DAGVTQSPTHLIKTRGQQVTLRCSPKSGHDTVSWYQQALGQGPQFIFQYYEEEERQRGNFPDRFSGHQFPNYSSELNVNALLLGDSALYLCASSLIGKAPNEAFFGQGTRLTVV.